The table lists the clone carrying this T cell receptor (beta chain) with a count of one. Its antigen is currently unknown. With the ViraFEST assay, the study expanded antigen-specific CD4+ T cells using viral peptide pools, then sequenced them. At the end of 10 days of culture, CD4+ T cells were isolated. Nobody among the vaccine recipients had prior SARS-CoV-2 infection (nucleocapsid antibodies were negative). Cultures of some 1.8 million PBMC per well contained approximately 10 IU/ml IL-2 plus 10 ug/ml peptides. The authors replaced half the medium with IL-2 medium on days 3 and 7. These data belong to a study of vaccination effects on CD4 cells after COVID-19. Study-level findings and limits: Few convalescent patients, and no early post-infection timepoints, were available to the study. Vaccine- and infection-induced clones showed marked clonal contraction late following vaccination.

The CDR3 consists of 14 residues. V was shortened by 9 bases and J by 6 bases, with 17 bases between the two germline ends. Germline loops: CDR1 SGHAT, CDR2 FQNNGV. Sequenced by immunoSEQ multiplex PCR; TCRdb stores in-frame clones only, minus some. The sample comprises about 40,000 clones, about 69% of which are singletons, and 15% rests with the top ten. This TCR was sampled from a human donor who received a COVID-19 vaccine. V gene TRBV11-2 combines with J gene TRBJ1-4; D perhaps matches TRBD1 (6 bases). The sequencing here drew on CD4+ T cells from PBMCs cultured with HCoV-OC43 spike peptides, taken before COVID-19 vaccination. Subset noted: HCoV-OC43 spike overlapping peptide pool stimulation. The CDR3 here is CASGTRGRDEKLFF. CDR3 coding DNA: TGTGCCAGTGGGACAAGGGGCAGGGATGAAAAACTGTTTTTT.